The 13 T cell receptor beta chains below all came from one sample that was sequenced in a study of blood T cell repertoires in COVID-19. Clones were read by immunoSEQ multiplex PCR, and TCRdb kept only the in-frame ones, dropping some. The sample holds under 8,000 clones, 84% seen once. The material sequenced was peripheral blood. These receptors came from a human donor with active COVID-19. The donor label of this sample is uncertain.

The rearrangement joins TRBV28 to TRBJ1-6, with D tentatively TRBD1 (5 bases). V lost 4 bases to trimming and J lost 4 bases, with 14 bases between them. Germline loops: CDR1 MDHEN, CDR2 SYDVKM. CDR3 size: 16 residues. CDR3 residues: CASSSDGAGYNSPLHF. The CDR3 region has the DNA TGTGCCAGCAGTTCCGATGGTGCAGGGTATAATTCACCCCTCCACTTT.

V and J are TRBV5-6 and TRBJ1-6; D is uncertain. The germline CDR1 and CDR2 sequences are SGHDT and YYEEEE. The CDR3 length is 14 residues. V lost 0 bases and J lost 9, with 10 bases in between. CDR3 in DNA: TGTGCCAGCAGCTTGGTACGAGTTGGTTCACCCCTCCACTTT. Protein product: CASSLVRVGSPLHF. The complete variable domain, with remaining parts taken from reference TRBV5-6 and TRBJ1-6, reads DAGVTQSPTHLIKTRGQQVTLRCSPKSGHDTVSWYQQALGQGPQFIFQYYEEEERQRGNFPDRFSGHQFPNYSSELNVNALLLGDSALYLCASSLVRVGSPLHFGNGTRLTVT.

The rearrangement links TRBV21-1 to TRBJ2-7; TRBD2, as called in the table, went unchecked against the DNA. TRBV21-1 is a known pseudogene. The CDR3 runs to 13 residues. CDR3 residues: CASSKGASYEQYF. CDR3 DNA sequence: TGTGCCAGCAGCAAAGGAGCTTCCTACGAGCAGTACTTC.

The chain recombines TRBV7-9 with TRBJ1-1, with D perhaps TRBD1 (6 bases). CDR3 length: 15 amino acids. V was pared by 4 bases and J by 1 base, with 13 bases between. CDR1 is SEHNR and CDR2 is FQNEAQ in the germline V gene (reference sequence). The CDR3 DNA follows: TGTGCCAGCAGCTCGAGGGGGGGTGAGAACACTGAAGCTTTCTTT. Protein product: CASSSRGGENTEAFF.

This clone was recorded only once. J is TRBJ2-2 and V is TRBV5-1; possibly TRBD2 for D (5 bases). V gave up 4 bases and J gave up 0 bases, with 10 bases separating them. This CDR3 has 15 residues. Germline V gene data show CDR1 as SGHRS and CDR2 as YFSETQ. The CDR3 DNA reads TGCGCCAGCAGCCTGGGGAGTGCGAACACCGGGGAGCTGTTTTTT. This gives the protein CASSLGSANTGELFF.

The V call is TRBV7-6, the J call TRBJ2-2; TRBD1 matches 9 bases. The trim removed 5 bases at V and 2 bases at J, leaving 6 bases unmatched. The germline gives CDR1 SGHVS, CDR2 FNYEAQ. CDR3 size: 16 residues. CDR3: CASSVLQGANTGELFF. The CDR3 coding sequence is TGTGCCAGCAGCGTCCTACAGGGGGCAAACACCGGGGAGCTGTTTTTT. Variable domain in full (rest from reference TRBV7-6 and TRBJ2-2): GAGVSQSPRYKVTKRGQDVALRCDPISGHVSLYWYRQALGQGPEFLTYFNYEAQQDKSGLPNDRFSAERPEGSISTLTIQRTEQRDSAMYRCASSVLQGANTGELFFGEGSRLTVL.

This clone was counted a single time. The chain employs TRBV7-9 and TRBJ1-2, with 7 bases fitting TRBD1. CDR3 size: 13 residues. Germline V lookup: CDR1 SEHNR, CDR2 FQNEAQ (reference sequence). With 4 bases clipped from V and 5 bases from J, the junction kept 4 bases outside the gene matches. The DNA for the CDR3 is TGTGCCAGCAGCTCCAGGGGACAGTATGGCTACACCTTC. Amino acids: CASSSRGQYGYTF.

The chain couples TRBV7-8 to TRBJ1-6; 8 positions agree with TRBD1. The CDR3 has 16 residues. Germline V gene data show CDR1 as SGHVS and CDR2 as FQNEAQ. V shed 5 bases, J shed 7 bases, and the junction held 10 bases outside the gene matches. CDR3 nucleotide sequence: TGTGCCAGCAGCAGCCAGACAGGGGCCGTAAATTCACCCCTCCACTTT. Translated: CASSSQTGAVNSPLHF.

CDR3 nucleotides: TGTGCCAGTAGCCCGGGGTACATCTCCTATGGCTACACCTTC. The encoded protein is CASSPGYISYGYTF. This chain joins TRBV19 and TRBJ1-2; no clear D. Germline-derived CDR1 and CDR2 are LNHDA and SQIVND (reference sequence). The CDR3 contains 14 residues. V was cut by 6 bases and J by 4 bases, with 15 bases left in between.

V usage is TRBV25-1 and J usage is TRBJ1-2; TRBD1 matches 9 bases. V lost 4 bases and J lost 4; bases outside the gene matches: 1. Germline V gives CDR1 MGHDK, CDR2 SYGVNS. CDR3 size: 13 residues. CDR3 amino acids: CASSATGGYGYTF. The CDR3 coding sequence is TGTGCCAGCAGTGCGACAGGGGGCTATGGCTACACCTTC.

The chain employs TRBV14 and TRBJ2-7; the D is unclear. This CDR3 comprises 14 residues. Trimming stripped 0 bases from V and 2 bases from J, with 8 bases between. Looked up from germline, CDR1 is SGHDN and CDR2 is FVKESK. The DNA of the CDR3 is TGTGCCAGCAGCCAAGATCGTCAGACCTACGAGCAGTACTTC. This encodes CASSQDRQTYEQYF.

This clone was found a few times. J is TRBJ1-5 and V is TRBV6-5; D is uncertain. CDR1 and CDR2 from the germline V gene are MNHEY and SVGAGI. V was clipped by 4 bases and J by 3 bases, with 13 bases between them. The length of the CDR3 is 15 residues. CDR3 sequence reads: CASSSTGSYNQPQHF. CDR3 in DNA: TGTGCCAGCAGTTCCACGGGTAGCTACAATCAGCCCCAGCATTTT.

The chain is built from TRBV7-8 and TRBJ2-5, with no clear D. This CDR3 has 14 amino acids. V was clipped by 0 bases and J by 2 bases, with 7 bases between them. Germline CDR1 reads SGHVS; CDR2 reads FQNEAQ. The CDR3 DNA is TGTGCCAGCAGCTTAGCGTTGCGGCAAGAGACCCAGTACTTC. This sequence encodes CASSLALRQETQYF.